A single T cell receptor (beta chain) is shown here with its context. Germline lookup yields CDR1 LNHDA and CDR2 SQIVND (reference sequence). V lost 3 bases and J lost 3; bases outside the gene matches: 13. CDR3 length: 17 residues. The entry originates in a study of blood T cell repertoires in COVID-19. As for the study in general: The United States, Italy and Spain supplied acute and convalescent COVID-19 samples. The cDNA or gDNA used as material had been derived from T cells, B-cell-depleted T cells, or PBMCs.

The age range of participants was about 18 to 100 years, with residence in about two dozen US areas. Donors were grouped by their self-reported clinical history. Some clones are missing from TCRdb's copy, which holds only in-frame ones; the method was immunoSEQ multiplex PCR. The sample consists of 300,000 to 500,000 clones, more than 75% of them appearing once. The sequence came from a woman in her 30s with acute COVID-19. Material for sequencing was PBMCs or T cells enriched from blood (not recorded which). The V and J genes are TRBV19 and TRBJ1-2; 7 positions match TRBD1. As DNA, the CDR3 is TGTGCCAGTAGTATGGTCCTAGGGACAGCCAGTCACTATGGCTACACCTTC. This sequence encodes CASSMVLGTASHYGYTF.